The clone carrying this T cell receptor beta chain appeared a few times. The data were taken from a study of shared clonotypes between healthy human individuals. The germline V and J ends were trimmed by 0 bases and 7 bases, with 16 bases remaining between them. This CDR3 region has 16 residues. CDR1 and CDR2 (germline): SGHVS, FQNEAQ. Sequencing was performed with immunoSEQ multiplex PCR; in TCRdb, only in-frame clones are kept and a portion is missing. The repertoire consists of about 490,000 clones, with 70% to 85% occurring once and the leading ten covering more than 10%. The receptor's source is a middle-aged woman in good health. Some clones in this sample may be carry-over from other donors' samples. The chain links TRBV7-8 to TRBJ2-1; D call uncertain. The sequencing input was PBMCs. The chain's CDR3 is CASSLALSSYVNEQFF. The CDR3, as DNA: TGTGCCAGCAGCTTAGCTCTATCCTCCTACGTTAATGAGCAGTTCTTC. Based on the CDR3 plus reference TRBV7-8 and TRBJ2-1, the full variable domain is GAGVSQSPRYKVAKRGQDVALRCDPISGHVSLFWYQQALGQGPEFLTYFQNEAQLDKSGLPSDRFFAERPEGSVSTLKIQRTQQEDSAVYLCASSLALSSYVNEQFFGPGTRLTVL.